These 5 T cell receptor beta chains were all obtained from the same sample, sequenced in a study of human T cells and chemical hapten exposure. TCRdb processed the RACE reads anew with MiXCR; each CDR3 protein has one entry. Counted here are 80,000 to 100,000 distinct CDR3 sequences, less than 14% occurring once; the ten biggest clones make up approximately 3.4%. Regarding time point: pre-sensitization, week 0. Treatment denoted: therapeutic diphenylcyclopropenone sensitization with weekly scalp DPC. The source material was whole blood, sampled in connection with sensitization to the hapten diphenylcyclopropenone (DPC). The receptors were sampled from a woman in her fifties or sixties with alopecia areata. Some clones in this sample may be carry-over from other donors' samples.

CDR3 region: CASSWSRGGGPNTEAFF. In DNA form, the CDR3 reads TGTGCCAGCAGCTGGTCACGAGGGGGGGGACCCAACACTGAAGCTTTCTTT. V is TRBV5-4 and J is TRBJ1-1, with a tentative D call TRBD1 (6 bases). V dropped 3 bases and J dropped 2 bases, with 20 bases sitting between them. The CDR3 covers 17 residues. Germline V gives CDR1 SGHNT, CDR2 YYREEE (reference sequence).

This clonotype was seen many times. The chain is built from TRBV30 and TRBJ2-7; no reliable D call. This CDR3 comprises 11 residues. The germline gives CDR1 GTSNPN, CDR2 SVGIG (reference sequence). Deletions cut 5 bases from V and 2 bases from J, with 7 bases between. CDR3 sequence: CAWPLAYEQYF. The DNA for the CDR3 is TGTGCCTGGCCTCTAGCCTACGAGCAGTACTTC.

Note on this clonotype: This may be a read error: a much more frequent sequence differs by one nucleotide. The chain carries TRBV9 and TRBJ2-5; TRBD2 agrees at 7 bases. The CDR3 extends over 17 amino acids. The germline V gene encodes CDR1 SGDLS and CDR2 YYNGEE. CDR3 loop: CASSAHQGIAGQEAQYF. CDR3 bases: TGTGCCAGCAGCGCTCACCAAGGAATAGCGGGCCAAGAGGCCCAGTACTTC.

This clonotype was detected ten times or more. One end of the junction does not line up with germline, which may come from a read error. CDR3 loop: CASSPDRTSPRDF. The CDR3 DNA reads as TGTGCCAGCAGCCCCGACCGAACTAGTCCCAGGGACTTC. The chain carries TRBV7-2 and TRBJ2-4; the D gene could be TRBD1 or TRBD2 (5 bases each). CDR3 length: 13 amino acids. In germline, CDR1 is SGHTA, CDR2 FQGNSA. Together with reference TRBV7-2 and TRBJ2-4, the CDR3 gives the full variable domain: GAGVSQSPSNKVTEKGKDVELRCDPISGHTALYWYRQSLGQGLEFLIYFQGNSAPDKSGLPSDRFSAERTGGSVSTLTIQRTQQEDSAVYLCASSPDRTSPRDFGAGTRLSVL.

This clonotype was seen at least ten times. The chain combines TRBV5-1 with TRBJ2-3; D is undetermined. Per germline, CDR1 SGHRS and CDR2 YFSETQ. V was shortened by 0 bases and J by 0 bases, with 5 bases between the two germline ends. This CDR3 has 14 residues. DNA of the CDR3: TGCGCCAGCAGCTTGGTCGGCAGCACAGATACGCAGTATTTT. Its translation: CASSLVGSTDTQYF.